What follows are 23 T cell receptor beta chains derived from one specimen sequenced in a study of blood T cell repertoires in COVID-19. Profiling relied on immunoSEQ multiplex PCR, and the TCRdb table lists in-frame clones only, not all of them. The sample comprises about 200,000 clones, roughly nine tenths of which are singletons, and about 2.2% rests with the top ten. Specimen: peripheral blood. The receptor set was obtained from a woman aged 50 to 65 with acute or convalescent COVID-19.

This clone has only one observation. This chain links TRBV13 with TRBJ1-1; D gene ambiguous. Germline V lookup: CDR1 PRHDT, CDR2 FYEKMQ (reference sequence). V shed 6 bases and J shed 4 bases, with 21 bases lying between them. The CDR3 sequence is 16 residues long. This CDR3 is CASRLRSPSGFTEAFF. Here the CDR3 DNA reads TGTGCCAGCAGATTACGGTCTCCCTCAGGCTTCACTGAAGCTTTCTTT.

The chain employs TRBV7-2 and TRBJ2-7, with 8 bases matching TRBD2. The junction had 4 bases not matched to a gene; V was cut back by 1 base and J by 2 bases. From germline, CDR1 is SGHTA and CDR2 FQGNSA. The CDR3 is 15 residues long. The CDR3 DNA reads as TGTGCCAGCAGCTTAGAACTAGCGGTTACCTACGAGCAGTACTTC. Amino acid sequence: CASSLELAVTYEQYF.

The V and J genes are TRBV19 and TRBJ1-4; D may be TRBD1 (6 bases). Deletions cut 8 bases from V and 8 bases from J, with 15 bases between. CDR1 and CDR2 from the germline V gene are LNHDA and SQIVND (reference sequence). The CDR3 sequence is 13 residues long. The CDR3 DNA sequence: TGTGCCAGTGATCCAGGGGTTGGGGAAAAACTGTTTTTT. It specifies CASDPGVGEKLFF.

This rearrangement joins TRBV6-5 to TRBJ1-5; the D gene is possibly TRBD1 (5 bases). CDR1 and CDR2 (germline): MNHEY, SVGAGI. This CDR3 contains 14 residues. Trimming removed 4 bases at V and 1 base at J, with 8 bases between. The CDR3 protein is CASSSGRSNQPQHF. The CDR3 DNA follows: TGTGCCAGCAGTTCAGGGAGGAGCAATCAGCCCCAGCATTTT.

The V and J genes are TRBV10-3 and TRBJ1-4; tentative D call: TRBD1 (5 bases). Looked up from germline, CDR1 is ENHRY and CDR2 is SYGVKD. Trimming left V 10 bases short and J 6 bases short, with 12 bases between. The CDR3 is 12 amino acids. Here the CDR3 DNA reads TGTGCCACGATGGACATAGATGAAAAACTGTTTTTT. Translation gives CATMDIDEKLFF.

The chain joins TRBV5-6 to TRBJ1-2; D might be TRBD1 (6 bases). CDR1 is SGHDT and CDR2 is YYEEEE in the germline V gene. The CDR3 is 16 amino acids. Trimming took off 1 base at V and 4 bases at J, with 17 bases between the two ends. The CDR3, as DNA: TGTGCCAGCAGCTTGAGGGACACCCTGTGGGGCTATGGCTACACCTTC. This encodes CASSLRDTLWGYGYTF.

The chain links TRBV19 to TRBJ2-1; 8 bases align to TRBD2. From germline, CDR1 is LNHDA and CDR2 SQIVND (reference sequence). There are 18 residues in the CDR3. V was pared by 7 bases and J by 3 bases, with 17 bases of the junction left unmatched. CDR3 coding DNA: TGTGCCAGTAAAGGGGGAAACCCGACTAGCGAATTCTACAATGAGCAGTTCTTC. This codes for CASKGGNPTSEFYNEQFF.

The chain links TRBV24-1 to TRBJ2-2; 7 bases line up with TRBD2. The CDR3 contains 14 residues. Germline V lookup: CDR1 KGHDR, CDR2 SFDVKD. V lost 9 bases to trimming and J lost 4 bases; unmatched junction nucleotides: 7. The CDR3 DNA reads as TGTGCCACCGGGAGGGCCCAGAGCACCGGGGAGCTGTTTTTT. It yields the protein CATGRAQSTGELFF.

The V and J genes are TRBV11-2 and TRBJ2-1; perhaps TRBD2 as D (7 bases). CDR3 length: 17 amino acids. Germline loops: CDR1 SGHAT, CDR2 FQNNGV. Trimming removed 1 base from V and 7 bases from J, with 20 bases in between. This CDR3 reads CASSLGTAGRTGNEQFF. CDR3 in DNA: TGTGCCAGCAGCTTAGGGACAGCGGGGAGAACGGGAAATGAGCAGTTCTTC.

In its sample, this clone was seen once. CDR3 nucleotide sequence: TGTGCCAGCAGTTTGGGCAGGGGGTTTGACACTGAAGCTTTCTTT. Its translation is CASSLGRGFDTEAFF. The gene calls are TRBV27 and TRBJ1-1; 7 nucleotides line up with TRBD1. The CDR3 spans 15 residues. V lost 3 bases and J lost 3; bases outside the gene matches: 7. The germline gives CDR1 MNHEY, CDR2 SMNVEV (reference sequence).

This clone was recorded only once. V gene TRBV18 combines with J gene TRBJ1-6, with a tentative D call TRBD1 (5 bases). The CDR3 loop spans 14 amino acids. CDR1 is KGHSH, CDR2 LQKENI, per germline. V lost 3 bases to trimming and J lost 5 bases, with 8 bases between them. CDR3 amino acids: CASSPTADNSPLHF. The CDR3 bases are TGTGCCAGCTCACCGACAGCTGATAATTCACCCCTCCACTTT.

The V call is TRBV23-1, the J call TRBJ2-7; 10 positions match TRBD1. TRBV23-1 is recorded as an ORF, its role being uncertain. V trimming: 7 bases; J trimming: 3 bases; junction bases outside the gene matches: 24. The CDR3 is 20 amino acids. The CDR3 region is CASNLPRTGGNTPESYEQYF. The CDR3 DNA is TGCGCCAGCAACCTGCCACGGACAGGGGGGAATACTCCCGAGAGCTACGAGCAGTACTTC.

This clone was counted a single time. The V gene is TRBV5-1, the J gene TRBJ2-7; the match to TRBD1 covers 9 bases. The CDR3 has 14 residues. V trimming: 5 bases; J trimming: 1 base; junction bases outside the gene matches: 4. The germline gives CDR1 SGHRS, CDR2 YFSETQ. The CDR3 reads CASREGQGSYEQYF. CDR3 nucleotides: TGCGCCAGCAGAGAGGGACAGGGATCCTACGAGCAGTACTTC.

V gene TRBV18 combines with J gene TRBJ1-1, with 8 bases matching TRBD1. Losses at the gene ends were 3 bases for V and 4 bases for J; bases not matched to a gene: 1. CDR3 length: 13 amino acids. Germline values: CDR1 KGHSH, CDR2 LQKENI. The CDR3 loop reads CASSPGQGTEAFF. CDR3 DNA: TGTGCCAGCTCACCTGGACAGGGCACTGAAGCTTTCTTT.

CDR3 loop: CASSFGGAYYEQYF. In nucleotides, the CDR3 is TGTGCCAGCAGTTTCGGCGGGGCCTACTACGAGCAGTACTTC. V is TRBV27 and J is TRBJ2-7; tentatively, D is TRBD2 (6 bases). Germline V lookup: CDR1 MNHEY, CDR2 SMNVEV (reference sequence). V lost 3 bases and J lost 3, with 12 bases in between. The CDR3 sequence is 14 residues long.

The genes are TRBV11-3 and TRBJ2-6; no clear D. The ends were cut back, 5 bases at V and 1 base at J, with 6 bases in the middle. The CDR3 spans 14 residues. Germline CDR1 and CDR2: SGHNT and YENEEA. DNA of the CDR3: TGTGCCAGCAGCCCGTTGTCTGGGGCCAACGTCCTGACTTTC. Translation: CASSPLSGANVLTF.

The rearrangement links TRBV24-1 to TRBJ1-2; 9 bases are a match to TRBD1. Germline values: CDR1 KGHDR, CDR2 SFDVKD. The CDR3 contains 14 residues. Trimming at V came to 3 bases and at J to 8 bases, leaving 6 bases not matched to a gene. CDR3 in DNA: TGTGCCACCAGTGATGGACAGGGGTTTGGGGGCTACACCTTC. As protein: CATSDGQGFGGYTF.

Written as DNA, the CDR3 is TGTGCCAGCAGCTTAAGGGAAAGCGGGGGACGGCATGAGCAGTTCTTC. Translated, it gives CASSLRESGGRHEQFF. The chain is built from TRBV7-9 and TRBJ2-1; TRBD2 matches 8 bases. Germline V gene lookup returns CDR1 SEHNR and CDR2 FQNEAQ (reference sequence). The CDR3 runs to 16 residues. V gave up 2 bases and J gave up 8 bases; unmatched junction bases: 11.

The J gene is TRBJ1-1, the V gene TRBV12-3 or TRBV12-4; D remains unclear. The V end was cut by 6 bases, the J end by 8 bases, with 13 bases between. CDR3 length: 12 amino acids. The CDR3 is CASSQRGGEAFF. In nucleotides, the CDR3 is TGTGCCAGCAGCCAACGAGGCGGCGAAGCTTTCTTT.

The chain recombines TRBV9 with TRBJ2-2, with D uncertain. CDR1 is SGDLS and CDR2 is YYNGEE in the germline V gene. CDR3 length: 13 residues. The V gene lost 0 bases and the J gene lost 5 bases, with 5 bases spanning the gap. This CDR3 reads CASSVEHTGELFF. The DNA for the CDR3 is TGTGCCAGCAGCGTAGAACATACCGGGGAGCTGTTTTTT.

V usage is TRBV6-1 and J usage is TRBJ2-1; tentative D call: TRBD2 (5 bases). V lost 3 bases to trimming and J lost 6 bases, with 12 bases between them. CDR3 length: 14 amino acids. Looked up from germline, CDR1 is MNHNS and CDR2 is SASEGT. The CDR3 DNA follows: TGTGCCAGCAGTGAGCCGGGGAAGTCCAATGAGCAGTTCTTC. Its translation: CASSEPGKSNEQFF.

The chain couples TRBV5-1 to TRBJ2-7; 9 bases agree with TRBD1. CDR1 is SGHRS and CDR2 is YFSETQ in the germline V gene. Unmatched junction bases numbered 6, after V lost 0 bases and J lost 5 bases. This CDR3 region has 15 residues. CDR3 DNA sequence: TGCGCCAGCAGCTTGGGGGGACAGGGATCCGACGAGCAGTACTTC. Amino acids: CASSLGGQGSDEQYF.

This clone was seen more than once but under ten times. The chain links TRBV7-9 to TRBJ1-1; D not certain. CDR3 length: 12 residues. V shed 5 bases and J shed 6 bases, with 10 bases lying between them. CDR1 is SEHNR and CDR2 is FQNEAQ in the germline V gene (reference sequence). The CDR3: CASSPTQAEAFF. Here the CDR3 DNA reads TGTGCCAGCAGCCCTACGCAGGCTGAAGCTTTCTTT.